What follows is one T cell receptor beta chain and its context. This clonotype has a count of ten or more. The antigen this receptor binds is unknown. Base qualities are not recorded, but no much larger clone differs from it by a single base. The CDR3 contains 14 residues, cysteine and phenylalanine counted. The sequence is cut down to CDR3 DNA, 42 bases in frame from base 1. The trim is 1 base for V and 7 bases for J, with a gap of 12 bases between the germline ends. The germline V gene yields SGHTA for CDR1 and FQGNSA for CDR2. Sequencing relied on an Illumina HiSeq 1500. TCRdb reworked the public reads: Q25 trimming with fastp, MiXCR clone assembly, productive beta chains retained. CDR3 protein duplicates are merged, each entry listing the most common genes and DNA. The sample yields around 490,000 distinct CDR3 sequences; less than 30% were counted once. The ten largest account for over 10% of the sample.

This entry is derived from a study of T cell repertoires in cytomegalovirus infection (dated by TCRdb to the late 2010s). With regard to the full study: Because public TCR beta signatures pointed to carriage of CMV infection together with the matching HLA type, the HLA type of each donor mattered for the analysis.

Broad study findings and their caveats: In both this cohort and an independent cohort of 352 donors, the cumulative frequency of public TCR beta family members distinguished carriers of CMV infection plus the relevant HLA type. The ex vivo response was dominated by HLA-C-restricted CMV-specific TCR beta clonotypes, and the single most frequent clonotype in two of eight donors was supplied by these HLA-C-restricted clonotypes.

This sequence was found in a human donor in good health (CMV status not recorded). Some clones in this sample may be carry-over from other donors' samples. Material: PBMCs. Here the chain combines TRBV7-2 and TRBJ2-3, with no confidently assigned D gene. In nucleotide form, the sequence is TGTGCCAGCAGCTTAGGCCCCCTTCTCAATACGCAGTATTTT. Protein translation: CASSLGPLLNTQYF.